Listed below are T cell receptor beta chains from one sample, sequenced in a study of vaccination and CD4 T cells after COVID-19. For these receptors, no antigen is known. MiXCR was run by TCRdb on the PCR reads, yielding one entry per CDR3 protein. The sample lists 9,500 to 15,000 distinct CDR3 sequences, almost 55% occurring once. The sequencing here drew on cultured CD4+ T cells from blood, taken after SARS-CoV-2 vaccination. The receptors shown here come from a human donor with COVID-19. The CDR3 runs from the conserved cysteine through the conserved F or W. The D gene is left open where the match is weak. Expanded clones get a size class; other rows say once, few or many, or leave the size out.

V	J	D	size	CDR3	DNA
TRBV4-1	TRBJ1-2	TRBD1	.	CASSQPGQGRGYTF	TGCGCCAGCAGCCAACCGGGACAGGGTCGTGGCTACACCTTC
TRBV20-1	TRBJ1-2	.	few	CSASDSWEGANYGYTF	TGCAGTGCTAGTGATTCTTGGGAGGGTGCTAACTATGGCTACACCTTC
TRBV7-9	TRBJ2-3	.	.	CASSLRSDTQYF	TGTGCCAGCAGCCTCAGGTCAGATACGCAGTATTTT
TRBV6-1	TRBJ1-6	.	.	CASSTPVGREIYNSPLHF	TGTGCCAGCAGTACACCCGTTGGGAGGGAGATCTATAATTCACCCCTCCACTTT
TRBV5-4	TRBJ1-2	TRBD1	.	CASSQAGTENYGYTF	TGTGCCAGCAGCCAAGCCGGGACAGAGAACTATGGCTACACCTTC
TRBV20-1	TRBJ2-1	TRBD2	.	CSARDRLAGDRYLDEQFF	TGCAGTGCTAGAGATCGACTAGCGGGGGACCGATATTTGGATGAGCAGTTCTTC
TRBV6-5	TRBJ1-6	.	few	CASSWDGGDSPLHF	TGTGCCAGCAGTTGGGACGGAGGAGATTCACCCCTCCACTTT
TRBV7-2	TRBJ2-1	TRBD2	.	CASSPILAGGTYNEQFF	TGTGCCAGCAGCCCTATACTAGCGGGGGGCACCTACAATGAGCAGTTCTTC
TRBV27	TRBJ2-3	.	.	CASSFYRLLSTDTQYF	TGTGCCAGCAGTTTTTATAGACTACTTAGCACAGATACGCAGTATTTT
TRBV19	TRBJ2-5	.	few	CASKQLAAETQYF	TGTGCCAGTAAGCAACTAGCCGCTGAGACCCAGTACTTC
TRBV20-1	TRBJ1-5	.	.	CSAQSPVGYSNQPQHF	TGCAGTGCTCAGAGCCCCGTGGGGTATAGCAATCAGCCCCAGCATTTT
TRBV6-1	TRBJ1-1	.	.	CASSPSGGRNTEAFF	TGTGCCAGCAGCCCCAGTGGTGGTAGAAACACTGAAGCTTTCTTT
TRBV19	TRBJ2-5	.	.	CASSTPQETQYF	TGTGCCAGTAGTACGCCGCAAGAGACCCAGTACTTC
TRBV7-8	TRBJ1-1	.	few	CASSLGVFMNTEAFF	TGTGCCAGCAGCTTAGGCGTGTTCATGAACACTGAAGCTTTCTTT
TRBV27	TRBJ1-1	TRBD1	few	CASSFGTGLNTEAFF	TGTGCCAGCAGTTTCGGGACAGGCCTGAACACTGAAGCTTTCTTT
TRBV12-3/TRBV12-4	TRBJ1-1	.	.	CASSTQGPTGAFF	TGTGCCAGCAGTACACAGGGTCCAACTGGAGCTTTCTTT
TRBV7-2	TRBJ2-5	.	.	CASSPGVQETQYF	TGTGCCAGCAGCCCGGGGGTCCAAGAGACCCAGTACTTC
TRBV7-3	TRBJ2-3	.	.	CASSPGSTDTQYF	TGTGCCAGCAGCCCGGGGAGCACAGATACGCAGTATTTT
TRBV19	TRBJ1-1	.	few	CASSIPAGNTEAFF	TGTGCCAGTAGTATTCCGGCAGGGAACACTGAAGCTTTCTTT
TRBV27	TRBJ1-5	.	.	CASSLAYSNQPQHF	TGTGCCAGCAGTTTAGCGTATAGCAATCAGCCCCAGCATTTT
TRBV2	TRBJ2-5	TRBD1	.	CAITGTGDGETQYF	TGTGCCATCACCGGGACAGGGGACGGAGAGACCCAGTACTTC
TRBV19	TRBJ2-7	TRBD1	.	CASTRGQDPYEQYF	TGTGCCAGTACCCGCGGACAGGATCCCTACGAGCAGTACTTC
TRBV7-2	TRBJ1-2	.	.	CASSSYQVGGGYTF	TGTGCCAGCAGCTCCTATCAAGTAGGTGGAGGCTACACCTTC
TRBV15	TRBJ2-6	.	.	CATSRGGFGANVLTF	TGTGCCACCAGCAGAGGAGGGTTTGGGGCCAACGTCCTGACTTTC
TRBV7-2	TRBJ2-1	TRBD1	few	CASSSGTGFGNEQFF	TGTGCCAGCAGCTCCGGGACAGGGTTTGGCAATGAGCAGTTCTTC
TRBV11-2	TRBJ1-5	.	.	CASSLGRGSQPQHF	TGTGCCAGCAGCTTAGGCAGGGGTAGTCAGCCCCAGCATTTT
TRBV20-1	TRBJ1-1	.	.	CSANSRGGWDYTEAFF	TGCAGTGCTAATTCTCGTGGGGGTTGGGATTACACTGAAGCTTTCTTT
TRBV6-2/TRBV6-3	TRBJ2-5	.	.	CASSYSPAQETQYF	TGTGCCAGCAGTTACTCCCCAGCCCAAGAGACCCAGTACTTC
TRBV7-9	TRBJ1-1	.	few	CASSFDTRNTEAFF	TGTGCCAGCAGCTTTGACACGCGGAACACTGAAGCTTTCTTT
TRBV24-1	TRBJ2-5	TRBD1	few	CATSDPRTGDQETQYF	TGTGCCACCAGTGACCCCCGGACAGGGGACCAAGAGACCCAGTACTTC
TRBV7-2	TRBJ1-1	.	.	CASSGILNTEAFF	TGTGCCAGCAGCGGGATCTTGAACACTGAAGCTTTCTTT
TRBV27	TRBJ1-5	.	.	CASSLGPDNQPQHF	TGTGCCAGCAGTTTGGGACCGGACAATCAGCCCCAGCATTTT
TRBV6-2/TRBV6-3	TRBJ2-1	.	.	CASSRRGGITYNEQFF	TGTGCCAGCAGTCGGAGGGGGGGGATCACCTACAATGAGCAGTTCTTC
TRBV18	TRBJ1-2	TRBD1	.	CASSLTGSTNYGYTF	TGTGCCAGCTCATTGACAGGGTCCACGAACTATGGCTACACCTTC
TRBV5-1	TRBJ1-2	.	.	CASTWGGNTF	TGCGCCAGCACTTGGGGCGGGAACACCTTC
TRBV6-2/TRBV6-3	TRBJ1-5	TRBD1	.	CASRSTGGNQPQHF	TGTGCCAGCAGATCAACAGGGGGCAATCAGCCCCAGCATTTT
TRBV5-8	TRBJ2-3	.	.	CASSSWTTSTDTQYF	TGTGCCAGCAGCTCCTGGACAACTAGCACAGATACGCAGTATTTT
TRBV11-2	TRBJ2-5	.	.	CASSPPGGTQYF	TGTGCCAGCAGCCCCCCTGGGGGAACCCAGTACTTC
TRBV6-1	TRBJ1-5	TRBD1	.	CASSGSDRGSNQPQHF	TGTGCCAGCAGTGGATCGGACAGGGGAAGCAATCAGCCCCAGCATTTT
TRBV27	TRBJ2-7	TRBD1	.	CASSLRQGIDEQYF	TGTGCCAGCAGTTTAAGACAGGGGATAGACGAGCAGTACTTC
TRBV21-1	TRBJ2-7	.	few	CASSKGYEQYF	TGTGCCAGCAGCAAAGGGTACGAGCAGTACTTC
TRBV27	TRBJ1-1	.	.	CASRRQGTTEAFF	TGTGCCAGCAGGAGGCAGGGGACCACTGAAGCTTTCTTT
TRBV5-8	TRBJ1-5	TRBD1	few	CASSIRQGQPQHF	TGTGCCAGCAGCATAAGACAGGGCCAGCCCCAGCATTTT
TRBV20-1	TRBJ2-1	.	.	CSARGQSSYNEQFF	TGCAGTGCTCGAGGACAGAGCTCCTACAATGAGCAGTTCTTC
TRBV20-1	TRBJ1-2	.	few	CSARAADVNYGYTF	TGCAGTGCCAGAGCGGCGGACGTCAACTATGGCTACACCTTC
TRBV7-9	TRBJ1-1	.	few	CASSLSGGGTEAFF	TGTGCCAGCAGCTTATCCGGCGGGGGCACTGAAGCTTTCTTT
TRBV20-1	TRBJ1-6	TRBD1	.	CSAPDRGTDSPLHF	TGCAGTGCTCCCGACAGGGGCACGGATTCACCCCTCCACTTT
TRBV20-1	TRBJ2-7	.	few	CSARDPAGIYEQYF	TGCAGTGCTAGAGATCCGGCGGGGATATACGAGCAGTACTTC
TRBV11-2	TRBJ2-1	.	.	CASSLDAGGGGEQFF	TGTGCCAGCAGCTTAGATGCAGGGGGGGGTGGTGAGCAGTTCTTC
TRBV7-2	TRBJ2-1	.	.	CASSLGGLYNEQFF	TGTGCCAGCAGCTTAGGCGGCCTCTACAATGAGCAGTTCTTC
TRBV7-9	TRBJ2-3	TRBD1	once	CASSVPAGGTGMPDTQYF	TGTGCCAGCAGCGTACCGGCAGGGGGGACAGGGATGCCCGATACGCAGTATTTT
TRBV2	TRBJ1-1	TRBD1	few	CASRNRGNTEAFF	TGTGCCAGCAGAAACAGGGGAAACACTGAAGCTTTCTTT
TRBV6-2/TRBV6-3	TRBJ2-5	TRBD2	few	CASRGLAGGRETQYF	TGTGCCAGCAGGGGACTAGCGGGGGGGCGAGAGACCCAGTACTTC
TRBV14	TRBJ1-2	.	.	CASSHHQGLNGYTF	TGTGCCAGCAGCCATCATCAGGGGCTGAATGGCTACACCTTC
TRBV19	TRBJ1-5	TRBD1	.	CASSIEGRGRSNQPQHF	TGTGCCAGTAGTATAGAGGGCAGGGGGCGAAGCAATCAGCCCCAGCATTTT